The T cell receptor (beta chain) described here comes from a study of CD8 T cells in ankylosing spondylitis. Overall study findings and caveats: The study identified a TCR beta motif of roughly eight highly homologous variants that appeared characteristic of ankylosing spondylitis blood.

This clonotype has only a few counts. Its antigen is still unknown. The CDR3 runs to 15 residues. V shed 7 bases and J 1 base; nucleotides not matched to a gene: 6. TCRdb recomputed calls from the 5' RACE reads with MiXCR, one row per CDR3 protein. The sample lists 470,000 or so distinct CDR3 sequences; roughly a quarter were seen once. V usage is TRBV12-3 or TRBV12-4 and J usage is TRBJ1-2; TRBD1 aligns across 10 bases. This TCR was recovered from a male donor with ankylosing spondylitis. The specimen was blood, either unsorted or a sorted T cell fraction (not recorded which). CDR3 coding DNA: TGTGCCAGCACCTCTGGGACAGGGGTTAACTATGGCTACACCTTC. Residues: CASTSGTGVNYGYTF.